The entry below gives a single TCR beta chain sequence along with its context. This clonotype has only a few counts. Its antigen is currently not known. No clone much larger than this one lies a single base away; base qualities are absent. This record comes from a study of identical twins (dated by TCRdb to the mid-2010s). As for the study more broadly: The study deep-sequenced TCR alpha and beta repertoires from monozygotic twins, unrelated adults of various ages and cord blood to test whether fetal clonotypes persist. Replicate twin experiments were performed at different times using different library preparation protocols to rule out contamination.

General study outcomes and caveats: In beta out-of-frame sequences, excess twin sharing was weaker, because having fewer shared sequences lowered the signal-to-noise ratio. Zero-insertion analyses could be partly confounded by invariant T cells such as MAIT and iNKT, although diverse VJ usage argued against such confounding for most clonotypes. Because the same donors could not be followed over many years, conclusions were based on cross-sectional statistical analysis. Abundant cord blood beta clonotypes carried fewer insertions; young adult naive repertoires showed a weaker similar trend, while memory repertoires showed none. Compared with coincidental sharing between unrelated individuals, out-of-frame TCR alpha sequences shared between twins showed an excess of sequences with low generation probability. Out-of-frame TCR alpha sharing in monozygotic twins was systematically underestimated by recombination models, whereas sharing between unrelated individuals was in agreement with the recombination models.

Receptor amplification or capture employed 5' RACE. Sequencing took place on an Illumina HiSeq 2000. Template switching introduced a universal primer binding site; the final cDNA contained a unique molecular identifier, enabling accurate counting of TCR cDNA molecules. First-strand cDNA for TCR alpha and beta chains was synthesized from specific primers in the conserved constant-segment region. Each cDNA library was double barcoded, with a SMART-Mk sample barcode plus Illumina barcodes, to control for contamination. TruSeq adapter sequences and Illumina sample barcodes were added in two successive PCR steps. Sequencing of the TCR alpha and beta cDNA libraries was done on the Illumina HiSeq platform using custom primers. The original methods were these. MiGEC was used to process raw reads and extract unique molecular identifiers, and MiXCR was used to find CDR3 positions. Recombination models were inferred per individual with the repgenHMM and IGoR tools using an EM algorithm. Shared clonotype analysis was performed with the tcR package in R, normalizing sharing by the product of cloneset sizes. To study raw recombination free of thymic and clonal selection effects, out-of-frame nonproductive sequences were analyzed. TCRdb passed the public sequencing reads through fastp at Q25 and MiXCR, retaining productive beta sequences. Rows merge per CDR3 protein into single entries with the most common DNA and genes. For this entry, the V and J calls and clone size follow TCRdb and not the study's own pipeline. Present in this sample are about 240,000 distinct CDR3 sequences, about an eighth of which were seen just once. 3.5% to 4.5% of the sample is held by the ten biggest clonotypes.

Every donor in the study was a healthy Caucasian. Three pairs of female monozygotic twins, all aged roughly 18 to 30 years, made up the twin cohort. Using Miltenyi CD45RO+ enrichment and human naive T-cell isolation kits, memory (CD45RO+) and naive T cells were isolated from PBMC. V and J lose 4 bases and 0 bases, and a span of 11 bases separates them. There are 15 amino acids in the CDR3, from cysteine to phenylalanine inclusive. The retained sequence is limited to the CDR3, 45 bases, with the frame set at the first base. The germline V gene encodes CDR1 LGHDT and CDR2 YNNKEL (reference sequence). The same sample was also studied in work on yellow fever vaccine responses in identical twins. The second study also describes: According to the authors, in identical twins the way T cells responded to vaccination appeared partly convergent and partly personalized. Focusing on identical twins, the study followed the T cell clones that responded to the vaccine, and did so with precision.

The TCR comes from a woman aged 18-35 years in good health. The source material was memory (CD45RO+) T cells sorted from blood. What this sample's cell subset or site label stands for: CD45RO+ enriched T cells. The V and J segments used are TRBV3-1 and TRBJ2-3; the D gene is not confidently resolved. At the DNA level, the sequence is TGTGCCAGCAGCCCCCCGGCCACTAGCACAGATACGCAGTATTTT. Its product reads: CASSPPATSTDTQYF.